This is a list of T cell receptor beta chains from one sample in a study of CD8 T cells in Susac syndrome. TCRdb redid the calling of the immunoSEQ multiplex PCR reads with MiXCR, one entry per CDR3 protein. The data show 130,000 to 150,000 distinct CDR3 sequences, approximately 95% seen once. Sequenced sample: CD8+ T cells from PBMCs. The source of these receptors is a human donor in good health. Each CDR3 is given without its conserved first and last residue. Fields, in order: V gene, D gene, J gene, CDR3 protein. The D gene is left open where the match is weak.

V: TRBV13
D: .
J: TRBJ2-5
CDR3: ASSVWGLETQY

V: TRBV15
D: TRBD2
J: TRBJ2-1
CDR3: ATSRQRGLARYNEQF

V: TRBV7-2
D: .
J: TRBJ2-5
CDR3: ASSLVPQETQY

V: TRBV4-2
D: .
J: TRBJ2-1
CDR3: ASSQAERGLYNEQF

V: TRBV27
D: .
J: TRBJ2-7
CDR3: ASSNWQGPYEQY

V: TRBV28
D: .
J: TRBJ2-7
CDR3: ASSASPGPPYEQY

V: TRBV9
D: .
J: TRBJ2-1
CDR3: ASSVVGGGDEQF

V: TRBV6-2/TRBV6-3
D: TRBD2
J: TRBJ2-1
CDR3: ASSYGLAPYNEQF

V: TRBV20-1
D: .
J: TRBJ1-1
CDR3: SARTQRMNTEAF

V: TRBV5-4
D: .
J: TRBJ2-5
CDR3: ASSPESRQETQY

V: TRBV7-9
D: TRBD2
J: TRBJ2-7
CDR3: ASSLDGRRLYEQY

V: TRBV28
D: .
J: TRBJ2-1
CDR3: ASSFDTYEQF

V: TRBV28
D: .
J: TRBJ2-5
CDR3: ASSFPTGRGETQY

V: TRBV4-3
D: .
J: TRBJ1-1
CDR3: ASSQGTANTEAF

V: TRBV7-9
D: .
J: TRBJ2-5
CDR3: ASSSPRGVRGETQY

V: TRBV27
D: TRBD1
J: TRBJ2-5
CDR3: ASSLSGTGGETQY

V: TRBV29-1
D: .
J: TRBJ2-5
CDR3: SVEGLIKETQY

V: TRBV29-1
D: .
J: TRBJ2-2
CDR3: SVSDTGELF

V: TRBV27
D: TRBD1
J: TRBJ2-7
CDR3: ASISWTGVSYEQY

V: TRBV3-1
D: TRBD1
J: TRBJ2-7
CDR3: ASSWGQGLDEQY

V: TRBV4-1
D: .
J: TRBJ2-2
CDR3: ASSQERGGAGELF

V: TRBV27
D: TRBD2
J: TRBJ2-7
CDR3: ASSSGTSDYEQY

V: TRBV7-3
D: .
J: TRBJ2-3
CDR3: ASSLDPGHGADTQY

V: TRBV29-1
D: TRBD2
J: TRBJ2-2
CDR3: SAEAGVGTGELF

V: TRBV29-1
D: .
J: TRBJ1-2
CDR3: SVESNFNYGYT

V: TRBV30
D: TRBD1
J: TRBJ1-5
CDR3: AWSLQGARINQPQH

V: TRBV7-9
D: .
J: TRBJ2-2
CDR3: ASSLWFLQNTGELF

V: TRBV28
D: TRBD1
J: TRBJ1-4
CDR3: ASSLTGGAEKLF

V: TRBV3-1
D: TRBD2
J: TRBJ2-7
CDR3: ASSQAAGGLATPYEQY

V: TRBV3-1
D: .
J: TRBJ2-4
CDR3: ASSQDREGWDQNIQY

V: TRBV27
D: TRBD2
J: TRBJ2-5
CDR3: ASRETSGRALETQY

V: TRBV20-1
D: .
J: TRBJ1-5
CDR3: SARDSQPQH

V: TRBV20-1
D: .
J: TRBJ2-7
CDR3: SARVQGYEQY

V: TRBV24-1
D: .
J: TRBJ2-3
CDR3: ATAPGTLTDTQY

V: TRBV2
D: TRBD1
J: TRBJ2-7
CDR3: ASSEAAGGSYEQY

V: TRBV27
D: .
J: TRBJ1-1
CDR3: ASSFGGSPEAF

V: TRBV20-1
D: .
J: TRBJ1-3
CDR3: SARDLVGNTIY

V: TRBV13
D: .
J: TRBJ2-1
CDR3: ASSPGPRPNEQF

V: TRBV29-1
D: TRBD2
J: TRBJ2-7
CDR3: SVSGTSGSSMGSYEQY

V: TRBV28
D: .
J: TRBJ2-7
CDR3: ASSPDSSSEQY

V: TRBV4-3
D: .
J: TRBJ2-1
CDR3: ASSQEVTNEQF

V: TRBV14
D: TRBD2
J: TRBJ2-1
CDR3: ASSPTSGRQREQF

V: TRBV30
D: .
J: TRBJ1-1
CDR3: AWSWTKGAEAF

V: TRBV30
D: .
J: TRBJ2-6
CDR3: AWSDTGANVLT

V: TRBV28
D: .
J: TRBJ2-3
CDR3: ASSSGTTLQY

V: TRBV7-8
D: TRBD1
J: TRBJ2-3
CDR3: ASSLGQGGTDTQY

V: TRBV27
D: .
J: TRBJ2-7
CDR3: ATRLGSSYEQY

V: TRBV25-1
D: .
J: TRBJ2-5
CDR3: ASSEFGAETQY

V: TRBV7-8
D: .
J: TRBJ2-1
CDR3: ASSFSTGLVDNEQF

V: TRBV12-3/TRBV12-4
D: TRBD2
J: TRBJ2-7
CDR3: ASSSRAGLAGLDEQY

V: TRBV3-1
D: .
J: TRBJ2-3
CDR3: ASSPSTPGLSTDTQY

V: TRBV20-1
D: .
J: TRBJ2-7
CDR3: SALLAYEQY

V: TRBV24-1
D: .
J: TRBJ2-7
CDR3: APGERAAPYEQY

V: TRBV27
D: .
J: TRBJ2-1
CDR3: ASSQQVNEQF